This T cell receptor (beta chain) was recorded in a study of blood T cells in healthy people across ages. Through a sample-barcoded 5' primer and a J-beta primer mix, a second PCR was run for roughly 7 to 12 cycles. MiXCR, applied by TCRdb to the 5' RACE reads, yields one record per CDR3 protein. The repertoire has some 760,000 distinct CDR3 sequences, 25% of them found once; the top ten carry roughly 9%. Healthy Caucasian individuals from Russia aged about 6 to 90 served as donors. A minimum of 6 micrograms of total RNA was extracted per sample. V was pared by 5 bases and J by 5 bases, with 6 bases of the junction left unmatched. The germline V gene has CDR1 PRHDT and CDR2 FYEKMQ (reference sequence). This CDR3 spans 14 amino acids. Findings and caveats of the study: Researchers said unsorted PBMCs prevented a conclusive naive versus antigen-experienced comparison.

This clonotype was picked up a small number of times. The antigen remains unidentified. This same sample was also taken into another study, of T cells of mothers and their children. That source adds: Donors comprised a few healthy Caucasian mothers plus their six children.

The source of this sequence is a boy between 10 and 17 years old in good health. The chain links TRBV13 to TRBJ2-3, with 8 bases fitting TRBD2. Sequenced sample: blood. CDR3 sequence reads: CASSIGGALDTQYF. Written as DNA, the CDR3 is TGTGCCAGCAGCATCGGGGGGGCCTTAGATACGCAGTATTTT.